This TCR beta chain was identified during a study of T cell changes during pregnancy in multiple sclerosis. TCRdb keeps only in-frame clones here, not all; method: immunoSEQ multiplex PCR. Of tens of thousands of clones in the sample, roughly 90% are singletons; the top ten hold 0.8% to 1%. Germline V CDR1 and CDR2: SGHTA, FQGNSA. The CDR3 consists of 18 residues. V was pared by 1 base and J by 1 base, with 19 bases between. This receptor was obtained from a female donor with multiple sclerosis, enrolled in a pregnancy study. This chain uses TRBV7-2 with TRBJ1-1, with a possible D match to TRBD1 (5 bases). The sequences come from peripheral blood, collected before pregnancy. The CDR3 nucleotides read TGTGCCAGCAGCTTAGTTGGGCAGGGCACAAATCGGAACACTGAAGCTTTCTTT. Protein product: CASSLVGQGTNRNTEAFF.